The 15 T cell receptor beta chains below all came from one sample that was sequenced in a study of blood T cell repertoires in COVID-19 (dated by TCRdb to 2018 to 2020). The protocol used for the library was the immunoSEQ multiplex PCR assay. As stored in TCRdb, this immuneACCESS dataset retains in-frame rearrangements with V and J assigned. A fraction of the clones does not appear; measured against another copy, unresolved V genes explain less than half of the discrepancy, and the remainder lacks a known reason. The sample table shows about 500,000 clones, and roughly 90% are seen once. Clones ranked in the top ten supply approximately 0.7% of the sample. The sequenced material came from PBMCs or T cells enriched from blood (not recorded which). The receptors come from a young woman who had recovered from COVID-19.

The V and J genes are TRBV5-6 and TRBJ2-1, with 7 bases aligning to TRBD2. After removal of 2 bases from V and 0 bases from J, the junction contained 5 bases not matched to a gene. Germline CDR1 SGHDT, CDR2 YYEEEE. This CDR3 has 16 amino acids. CDR3 protein: CASSLAGPSSYNEQFF. The DNA for the CDR3 is TGTGCCAGCAGCTTAGCGGGGCCGAGCTCCTACAATGAGCAGTTCTTC. Combining the CDR3 with reference TRBV5-6 and TRBJ2-1 gives the whole variable domain DAGVTQSPTHLIKTRGQQVTLRCSPKSGHDTVSWYQQALGQGPQFIFQYYEEEERQRGNFPDRFSGHQFPNYSSELNVNALLLGDSALYLCASSLAGPSSYNEQFFGPGTRLTVL.

The chain employs TRBV5-1 and TRBJ2-2; D may be TRBD2 (6 bases). The germline CDR1 and CDR2 sequences are SGHRS and YFSETQ. The V and J ends lost 5 bases and 3 bases respectively, with 11 bases between them. This CDR3 has 14 residues. The CDR3 DNA sequence: TGCGCCAGCAGGTGGGGGGTCGACACCGGGGAGCTGTTTTTT. As protein: CASRWGVDTGELFF.

V usage is TRBV5-1 and J usage is TRBJ1-6, with TRBD1 matching 7 bases. The length of the CDR3 is 17 residues. Trimming cost V 0 bases and J 6 bases; bases outside gene matches: 9. Germline-derived CDR1 and CDR2 are SGHRS and YFSETQ. CDR3 residues: CASSLARDSSINSPLHF. Here the CDR3 DNA reads TGCGCCAGCAGCTTGGCTCGGGACAGCTCCATTAATTCACCCCTCCACTTT.

The chain is built from TRBV12-1 and TRBJ1-1. TRBV12-1 is recorded as a pseudogene. The CDR3 consists of 17 residues. The CDR3 sequence is CASSLRRGRPGNTEAFF. The CDR3 DNA reads as TGTGCCAGCAGCCTCCGCCGAGGAAGGCCGGGTAACACTGAAGCTTTCTTT.

The chain joins TRBV19 to TRBJ2-1; D is perhaps TRBD1 (6 bases). The germline gives CDR1 LNHDA, CDR2 SQIVND (reference sequence). This CDR3 contains 18 residues. With 3 bases removed from V and 5 bases from J, the gap between germline ends came to 23 bases. CDR3 sequence: CASSMPLGQGRVNNEQFF. CDR3 nucleotides: TGTGCCAGTAGTATGCCCCTGGGGCAGGGGAGAGTTAACAATGAGCAGTTCTTC.

V and J are TRBV29-1 and TRBJ2-7, with D perhaps matching TRBD2 (5 bases). This CDR3 comprises 13 residues. The germline gives CDR1 SQVTM, CDR2 ANQGSEA. The germline V and J ends were trimmed by 3 bases and 1 base, with 10 bases remaining between them. CDR3 nucleotide sequence: TGCAGCGTTGAGACTACAGAGTCCTACGAGCAGTACTTC. Residues: CSVETTESYEQYF.

This chain links TRBV5-6 with TRBJ1-6, with TRBD1 as a possible D gene (5 bases). Per the germline V gene, CDR1 is SGHDT and CDR2 is YYEEEE. The CDR3 extends over 14 amino acids. The V end lost 3 bases, the J end lost 8 bases, and 12 bases lay between the germline ends. The CDR3 nucleotides read TGTGCCAGCAGCTATCAGGGAAGGGATTCACCCCTCCACTTT. This translates into CASSYQGRDSPLHF.

The chain couples TRBV19 to TRBJ1-5; 9 bases fit TRBD1. The CDR3 spans 15 residues. V shed 5 bases, J shed 7 bases, and the junction held 9 bases outside the gene matches. The germline gives CDR1 LNHDA, CDR2 SQIVND (reference sequence). CDR3 in amino acids: CASSLPGQGGQPQHF. The DNA of the CDR3 is TGTGCCAGTAGTCTCCCGGGACAGGGAGGACAGCCCCAGCATTTT.

V is TRBV2 and J is TRBJ2-4, with 7 bases aligning to TRBD1. Trimming took 3 bases from V and 8 from J; bases not matched to a gene: 7. CDR1 is SNHLY, CDR2 FYNNEI, per germline. This CDR3 is 14 amino acids long. CDR3 protein: CASSEGRGSDIQYF. The CDR3, as DNA: TGTGCCAGCAGTGAGGGCAGGGGGTCCGACATTCAGTACTTC.

The sample holds one count of this clone. The CDR3 DNA reads TGTGCCTGGAGTGTACAGGGGACGGGTGGAAACACCATATATTTT. Protein sequence: CAWSVQGTGGNTIYF. The genes are TRBV30 and TRBJ1-3; 7 positions agree with TRBD1. The ends lost 0 bases at V and 3 bases at J; junction bases unmatched: 5. Germline assignment: CDR1 GTSNPN and CDR2 SVGIG (reference sequence). This CDR3 spans 15 amino acids.

The gene calls are TRBV3-1 (or the pseudogene TRBV3-2) and TRBJ2-7; tentative D call: TRBD2 (6 bases). Germline CDR1 LGHDT, CDR2 YNNKEL (reference sequence). The CDR3 loop spans 13 amino acids. With 4 bases removed from V and 7 bases from J, the gap between germline ends came to 14 bases. CDR3 loop: CASSPPGLEEQYF. The CDR3 DNA reads as TGTGCCAGCAGCCCCCCGGGACTGGAAGAGCAGTACTTC.

The CDR3 DNA is TGTGCCAGTACCCCTATCGGACAGCCCTCTGGAAACACCATATATTTT. Amino acids: CASTPIGQPSGNTIYF. This chain joins TRBV19 and TRBJ1-3; D might be TRBD1 (6 bases). Trimming left V 7 bases short and J 0 bases short, with 16 bases between. Germline V gives CDR1 LNHDA, CDR2 SQIVND (reference sequence). This CDR3 has 16 residues.

This clone was seen just once. This chain joins TRBV28 and TRBJ1-2, with D perhaps matching TRBD1 (6 bases). Trimming shortened V by 6 bases and J by 0 bases, and 8 bases separated the two germline ends. CDR1 MDHEN and CDR2 SYDVKM come from the germline V gene. CDR3 length: 13 residues. The CDR3 sequence is CASRKGANYGYTF. The CDR3 bases are TGTGCCAGCAGAAAGGGGGCTAACTATGGCTACACCTTC.

This rearrangement joins TRBV5-1 to TRBJ2-5; no reliable D call. Germline V gene lookup returns CDR1 SGHRS and CDR2 YFSETQ. V shed 4 bases and J shed 5 bases, with 15 bases lying between them. This CDR3 is built from 14 residues. The DNA for the CDR3 is TGCGCCAGCAGCCACTTGATCTCCGGTGAGACCCAGTACTTC. Its translation is CASSHLISGETQYF.

CDR3 loop: CASRYRGQGVTYEQYF. The CDR3 DNA sequence: TGTGCCAGCAGATACCGCGGACAGGGGGTAACCTACGAGCAGTACTTC. The chain uses TRBV6-5 and TRBJ2-7, with TRBD1 matching over 10 bases. Germline V gene lookup returns CDR1 MNHEY and CDR2 SVGAGI. This CDR3 comprises 16 residues. Unmatched junction bases numbered 10, after V lost 6 bases and J lost 2 bases.